These 28 T cell receptor beta chains came from one sample sequenced in a study of blood T cell repertoires in COVID-19. The repertoire was sequenced with immunoSEQ multiplex PCR; TCRdb's copy has only in-frame clones and lacks some. Among about 350,000 clones listed, about 91% were seen once. Sequencing was carried out using peripheral blood. These receptors were collected from a man aged 30 to 39 with COVID-19, enrolled during active disease.

V and J are TRBV5-1 and TRBJ1-2; 9 bases align to TRBD1. Per the germline V gene, CDR1 is SGHRS and CDR2 is YFSETQ. With 0 bases clipped from V and 2 bases from J, the junction kept 8 bases outside the gene matches. This CDR3 comprises 17 residues. The CDR3 coding sequence is TGCGCCAGCAGCTTGGCCGGACAGGGGATTTACAACTATGGCTACACCTTC. This codes for CASSLAGQGIYNYGYTF.

V usage is TRBV2 and J usage is TRBJ2-6, with D possibly being TRBD1 (6 bases). The V gene's germline CDR1 is SNHLY and CDR2 FYNNEI. CDR3 length: 15 residues. V lost 6 bases to trimming and J lost 1 base, with 10 bases between them. CDR3 nucleotide sequence: TGTGCCAGCAGGGAACAGGGATCTGGGGCCAACGTCCTGACTTTC. Amino acids: CASREQGSGANVLTF. Filled out from reference TRBV2 and TRBJ2-6, the complete variable domain reads EPEVTQTPSHQVTQMGQEVILRCVPISNHLYFYWYRQILGQKVEFLVSFYNNEISEKSEIFDDQFSVERPDGSNFTLKIRSTKLEDSAMYFCASREQGSGANVLTFGAGSRLTVL.

Of note for this clone: Other DNA sequences in this specimen translate into the identical CDR3. The CDR3 sequence: CASSLTGNYGYTF. DNA of the CDR3: TGTGCCAGCAGTTTAACAGGGAACTATGGCTACACCTTC. This sequence joins TRBV27 and TRBJ1-2, with a tentative D call TRBD1 (6 bases). CDR3 length: 13 amino acids. The V end was cut by 2 bases, the J end by 2 bases, with 6 bases between. Germline V CDR1 and CDR2: MNHEY, SMNVEV (reference sequence).

The rearrangement joins TRBV19 to TRBJ2-1; TRBD1 might be the D (6 bases). The CDR3 consists of 15 residues. The germline CDR1 and CDR2 sequences are LNHDA and SQIVND (reference sequence). V lost 3 bases to trimming and J lost 6 bases, with 15 bases between them. The CDR3 spells CASSIWDPRGNEQFF. The DNA of the CDR3 is TGTGCCAGTAGTATTTGGGACCCCAGGGGCAATGAGCAGTTCTTC.

The CDR3 region has the DNA TGTGCCACCAGTGATTTTGGGAGGAGCTATGGCTACACCTTC. Its protein product is CATSDFGRSYGYTF. The chain employs TRBV24-1 and TRBJ1-2, with D unresolved. The V gene's germline CDR1 is KGHDR and CDR2 SFDVKD. CDR3 length: 14 amino acids. Between the trimmed V and J ends, which lost 1 base and 4 bases, there was a span of 9 bases.

In nucleotides, the CDR3 is TGTGCCAGCAGTCCACAGGGTGGAAGGGATACGCAGTATTTT. Protein sequence: CASSPQGGRDTQYF. The chain combines TRBV28 with TRBJ2-3; perhaps TRBD1 as D (6 bases). CDR3 size: 14 residues. Trimming pared 5 bases from V and 6 bases from J, leaving 15 bases between. CDR1 and CDR2 (germline): MDHEN, SYDVKM. The variable domain in full, with the rest retrieved from reference TRBV28 and TRBJ2-3, is DVKVTQSSRYLVKRTGEKVFLECVQDMDHENMFWYRQDPGLGLRLIYFSYDVKMKEKGDIPEGYSVSREKKERFSLILESASTNQTSMYLCASSPQGGRDTQYFGPGTRLTVL.

This rearrangement joins TRBV10-1 to TRBJ2-6; D remains unclear. Germline V gene sequence: CDR1 WNHNN, CDR2 SYGVQD (reference sequence). This CDR3 region has 15 residues. Trimming cost V 0 bases and J 7 bases, with 10 bases left between them. Here the CDR3 DNA reads TGCGCCAGCAGTGAGTCGTTACAGATCGCCAACGTCCTGACTTTC. It is translated as CASSESLQIANVLTF.

This clone was recorded only once. V is TRBV27 and J is TRBJ2-7; 9 bases agree with TRBD1. CDR1 and CDR2 from the germline V gene are MNHEY and SMNVEV (reference sequence). This CDR3 has 13 amino acids. Trimming removed 5 bases from V and 4 bases from J; junction bases left unmatched: 3. The CDR3 is CASSGQGWYEQYF. The CDR3 DNA reads TGTGCCAGCAGTGGACAGGGGTGGTACGAGCAGTACTTC.

The rearrangement joins TRBV30 to TRBJ1-6; a possible D gene is TRBD1 (5 bases). There are 15 residues in the CDR3. V gave up 1 base and J gave up 7 bases, with 14 bases separating them. Germline V gene lookup returns CDR1 GTSNPN and CDR2 SVGIG (reference sequence). The CDR3: CAWSGRTRINSPLHF. CDR3 in DNA: TGTGCCTGGAGTGGAAGGACACGGATAAATTCACCCCTCCACTTT.

This clone occurred a few times. V gene TRBV16 combines with J gene TRBJ1-5; tentatively, D is TRBD1 (5 bases). Germline CDR1 KGHSY, CDR2 FQNENV. CDR3 size: 15 residues. Trimming took 1 base from V and 5 from J, leaving 12 bases between them. The CDR3 DNA is TGTGCCAGCAGCCAATTGGGCAGGGTGTATCAGCCCCAGCATTTT. Amino acids: CASSQLGRVYQPQHF.

The gene calls are TRBV24-1 and TRBJ2-3, with 10 bases aligning to TRBD1. Germline lookup yields CDR1 KGHDR and CDR2 SFDVKD. The CDR3 has 16 residues. Germline trimming cut 3 bases from V and 2 bases from J; bases unmatched to any gene: 4. The CDR3 sequence: CATSDTGTGDTDTQYF. The CDR3 DNA sequence: TGTGCCACCAGTGATACCGGGACAGGGGACACAGATACGCAGTATTTT.

This clone was seen a few times. The rearrangement uses TRBV7-9 and TRBJ2-7; TRBD1 might be the D (5 bases). The V gene's germline CDR1 is SEHNR and CDR2 FQNEAQ (reference sequence). The V end lost 3 bases, the J end lost 0 bases, and 9 bases lay between the germline ends. CDR3 length: 14 residues. For the CDR3, the DNA is TGTGCCAGCAGCTTCGGACAAAGCTCCTACGAGCAGTACTTC. Residues: CASSFGQSSYEQYF.

CDR3 protein: CASSGGTGGPAFF. The DNA for the CDR3 is TGTGCCAGCAGTGGGGGGACAGGGGGGCCCGCTTTCTTT. The chain couples TRBV12-3 or TRBV12-4 to TRBJ1-1, with 11 bases identical to TRBD1. V was clipped by 5 bases and J by 11 bases; unmatched bases: 7. The CDR3 totals 13 residues.

The sample holds a few counts of this clone. This sequence joins TRBV6-1 and TRBJ1-1, with 10 bases that match TRBD1. CDR1 MNHNS and CDR2 SASEGT come from the germline V gene. With V trimmed by 2 bases and J by 11 bases, 8 bases remained unmatched. The CDR3 is 14 amino acids. CDR3 bases: TGTGCCAGCAGTGAATTGGGACAGGGGAAGGGGGCTTTCTTT. Translated, it gives CASSELGQGKGAFF.

The chain joins TRBV27 to TRBJ2-5; a weak D match, TRBD2 (7 bases). Germline CDR1 is MNHEY and CDR2 is SMNVEV (reference sequence). V was trimmed by 5 bases and J by 4 bases, leaving 38 bases between them. This CDR3 has 22 amino acids. The chain's CDR3 is CASSPTSLIVTWGGGAPETQYF. As DNA, the CDR3 is TGTGCCAGCAGTCCTACAAGTTTGATAGTTACGTGGGGCGGGGGCGCCCCAGAGACCCAGTACTTC.

The chain recombines TRBV3-1 (or the pseudogene TRBV3-2) with TRBJ1-5, with a tentative D call TRBD1 (5 bases). The germline V gene has CDR1 LGHDT and CDR2 YNNKEL (reference sequence). V shed 3 bases and J shed 6 bases, with 9 bases lying between them. The CDR3 is 13 amino acids. CDR3 amino acids: CASSHREGQPQHF. The CDR3 DNA reads as TGTGCCAGCAGCCACAGGGAGGGTCAGCCCCAGCATTTT.

This chain joins TRBV5-1 and TRBJ2-1; TRBD2 agrees at 12 bases. J gave up 2 bases and V 4 bases, and 4 bases lay outside the gene matches. This CDR3 has 16 amino acids. CDR1 is SGHRS and CDR2 is YFSETQ in the germline V gene. CDR3 nucleotides: TGCGCCAGCAGCCCCGGACTAGCGGGGACCTACAATGAGCAGTTCTTC. It encodes CASSPGLAGTYNEQFF.

The genes are TRBV7-8 and TRBJ2-5, with a possible D match to TRBD2 (6 bases). Deletions cut 1 base from V and 4 bases from J, with 19 bases between. This CDR3 has 17 amino acids. CDR1 and CDR2 from the germline V gene are SGHVS and FQNEAQ. This CDR3 is CASSLGGAGTLAETQYF. The CDR3 region has the DNA TGTGCCAGCAGCTTAGGTGGGGCAGGGACTTTGGCAGAGACCCAGTACTTC.

The rearrangement links TRBV6-5 to TRBJ1-2; possibly TRBD1 for D (6 bases). The V gene's germline CDR1 is MNHEY and CDR2 SVGAGI. V gave up 3 bases and J gave up 3 bases, with 14 bases separating them. The CDR3 is made up of 15 amino acids. CDR3 in DNA: TGTGCCAGCAGTTATAGCTCAGGGGCCTACTATGGCTACACCTTC. It translates to CASSYSSGAYYGYTF.

V gene TRBV29-1 combines with J gene TRBJ1-6, with 9 bases lining up with TRBD1. With V trimmed by 5 bases and J by 7 bases, 9 bases remained unmatched. The CDR3 has 15 residues. CDR1 SQVTM and CDR2 ANQGSEA come from the germline V gene. The CDR3, as DNA: TGCAGCGTTCGCTTCGGACAGGGGCAAAATTCACCCCTCCACTTT. Translated: CSVRFGQGQNSPLHF.

The chain is built from TRBV19 and TRBJ2-2; TRBD2 might be the D (5 bases). The germline V and J ends were trimmed by 3 bases and 1 base, with 12 bases remaining between them. The CDR3 consists of 16 residues. CDR1 is LNHDA and CDR2 is SQIVND in the germline V gene (reference sequence). The CDR3 sequence is CASSIERTLNTGELFF. The CDR3 DNA follows: TGTGCCAGTAGTATCGAGAGGACTTTGAACACCGGGGAGCTGTTTTTT.

V gene TRBV25-1 combines with J gene TRBJ2-1, with a tentative D call TRBD2 (6 bases). CDR1 MGHDK and CDR2 SYGVNS come from the germline V gene. The CDR3 is 15 amino acids. Trimming cost V 8 bases and J 1 base, with 15 bases left between them. CDR3 sequence reads: CASGRAGNSYNEQFF. The CDR3 DNA reads as TGTGCCAGCGGGCGTGCGGGAAATTCCTACAATGAGCAGTTCTTC.

This chain links TRBV20-1 with TRBJ2-1; D unclear. Germline values: CDR1 DFQATT, CDR2 SNEGSKA (reference sequence). Trimming cost V 3 bases and J 7 bases, with 4 bases left between them. The CDR3 runs 10 residues. CDR3 coding DNA: TGCAGTGCTAGGCGGAATGAGCAGTTCTTC. Protein product: CSARRNEQFF.

The gene calls are TRBV19 and TRBJ1-3; D uncertain. This CDR3 is 17 amino acids long. The V gene's germline CDR1 is LNHDA and CDR2 SQIVND (reference sequence). Trimming pared 5 bases from V and 0 bases from J, leaving 17 bases between. The CDR3 loop reads CASSPLPAGNSGNTIYF. In DNA form, the CDR3 reads TGTGCCAGTAGTCCTTTGCCCGCGGGAAACTCTGGAAACACCATATATTTT. Full variable domain (remainder filled in from reference TRBV19 and TRBJ1-3): DGGITQSPKYLFRKEGQNVTLSCEQNLNHDAMYWYRQDPGQGLRLIYYSQIVNDFQKGDIAEGYSVSREKKESFPLTVTSAQKNPTAFYLCASSPLPAGNSGNTIYFGEGSWLTVV.

The chain employs TRBV5-4 and TRBJ1-4; 7 nucleotides line up with TRBD1. This CDR3 is built from 14 residues. Unmatched junction bases numbered 3, after V lost 3 bases and J lost 4 bases. Germline CDR1 is SGHNT and CDR2 is YYREEE (reference sequence). The CDR3 spells CASSSGQLNEKLFF. The CDR3 DNA reads TGTGCCAGCAGCTCGGGACAGCTTAATGAAAAACTGTTTTTT.

The CDR3 DNA is TGTGCCAGCAGTTGGTCGACAGGGAGTCAAGAGACCCAGTACTTC. Translation gives CASSWSTGSQETQYF. The chain employs TRBV27 and TRBJ2-5; 7 positions match TRBD1. With 4 bases clipped from V and 2 bases from J, the junction kept 7 bases outside the gene matches. Germline CDR1 and CDR2: MNHEY and SMNVEV (reference sequence). This CDR3 spans 15 amino acids.

The chain recombines TRBV28 with TRBJ1-4, with a tentative D call TRBD1 (6 bases). Trimming removed 8 bases from V and 5 bases from J, with 9 bases in between. The CDR3 runs to 12 residues. Germline V CDR1 and CDR2: MDHEN, SYDVKM. The CDR3 nucleotides read TGTGCCAGCCACACAGGGAATGAAAAACTGTTTTTT. Its protein product is CASHTGNEKLFF.

The chain joins TRBV28 to TRBJ1-1; the match to TRBD1 covers 10 bases. In germline, CDR1 is MDHEN, CDR2 SYDVKM. The CDR3 loop spans 15 amino acids. V gave up 6 bases and J gave up 4 bases; unmatched junction bases: 8. The CDR3: CASSRPRTGGTEAFF. For the CDR3, the DNA is TGTGCCAGCAGCAGGCCTAGGACAGGGGGCACTGAAGCTTTCTTT. Drawing the rest from reference TRBV28 and TRBJ1-1, the complete variable domain is DVKVTQSSRYLVKRTGEKVFLECVQDMDHENMFWYRQDPGLGLRLIYFSYDVKMKEKGDIPEGYSVSREKKERFSLILESASTNQTSMYLCASSRPRTGGTEAFFGQGTRLTVV.